This T cell receptor (beta chain) was sequenced for a study of early T cells in non-severe SARS-CoV-2 infection. About the study: Alpha and beta chains were unpaired, from unsorted whole-blood bulk RNA. Broader study findings: Using VDJdb, the matching emphasized anti-spike CD8 responses while missing private and CD4 specificities.

This clonotype has ten or more counts. The antigen is unknown. Individual cDNA molecules were tagged with unique molecular identifiers, the study reported. From the 5' RACE reads, TCRdb called clonotypes with MiXCR, one entry per CDR3 protein. The repertoire holds 30,000 to 40,000 distinct CDR3 sequences, 5.5% seen once, with roughly 4.5% in the top ten. The germline V gene encodes CDR1 SGHTS and CDR2 YDEGEE. CDR3 size: 16 residues. Trimming took 4 bases from V and 1 from J; bases not matched to a gene: 9. The input for sequencing was whole blood, taken at baseline. The chain couples TRBV5-8 to TRBJ2-3, with 7 bases identical to TRBD2. This receptor was obtained from an adult who was a healthcare worker with PCR-confirmed SARS-CoV-2 infection or an uninfected control (not recorded which). DNA of the CDR3: TGTGCCAGCAGCCGGGAGGCCGTCTACGGCACAGATACGCAGTATTTT. This codes for CASSREAVYGTDTQYF.